Listed below are T cell receptor beta chains from one sample, sequenced in a study of T cells after posttransplantation cyclophosphamide. Only in-frame clones appear in the TCRdb table, and some are missing; sequencing was by immunoSEQ multiplex PCR. The table lists roughly 30,000 clones, more than 85% of them singletons, with about 0.1% in the top ten. The specimen was naive CD4+ T cells sorted from blood. These receptor sequences come from a man aged 25 to 40 in good health and a related stem cell transplant donor. The CDR3 runs from the conserved cysteine through the conserved F or W. D genes are given only for firm matches. The size entry is marked missing in some rows and otherwise reads once, few, many or a size class.

v_call	clone_size	j_call	d_call	cdr3_nt	cdr3_aa
TRBV9	once	TRBJ1-2	.	TGTGCCAGCAGCGTAGGGCAGGGGATCGGCTATGGCTACACCTTC	CASSVGQGIGYGYTF
TRBV27	few	TRBJ1-4	.	TGTGCCAGCAAGGCTCGACACAACTCAAAACTGTTTTTT	CASKARHNSKLFF
TRBV6-1	.	TRBJ2-7	TRBD2	TGTGCCAGCAGCCCCCTAGCGGGGAGCTCCTACGAGCAGTACTTC	CASSPLAGSSYEQYF
TRBV10-3	.	TRBJ1-1	.	TGTGCCATCAGTCCGGAGGGGTCTCGCGCTGAAGCTTTCTTT	CAISPEGSRAEAFF
TRBV13	.	TRBJ2-3	TRBD2	TGTGCCAGCAGCACGCGACTAGCGGGGGCAGATACGCAGTATTTT	CASSTRLAGADTQYF
TRBV27	once	TRBJ2-2	.	TGTGCCAGCAGTTCGCTTGACACCACCGGGGAGCTGTTTTTT	CASSSLDTTGELFF
TRBV29-1	.	TRBJ1-2	.	TGCAGCGTTGATCCCCAAAACTATGGCTACACCTTC	CSVDPQNYGYTF
TRBV18	once	TRBJ1-4	TRBD1	TGTGCCAGCTCATCCCGGACAGGGAAAAATGAAAAACTGTTTTTT	CASSSRTGKNEKLFF
TRBV28	.	TRBJ1-1	.	TGTGCCAGCAGTTCAATCAGGGGAGAGGGCACTGAAGCTTTCTTT	CASSSIRGEGTEAFF
TRBV2	few	TRBJ2-7	.	TGTGCCAGCAGTGCCCCTCCGGGGGAGCAGTACTTC	CASSAPPGEQYF
TRBV11-2	.	TRBJ1-2	TRBD1	TGTGCCAGCAGCCAACGGACAGGGCAGGGGTATGGCTACACCTTC	CASSQRTGQGYGYTF
TRBV27	.	TRBJ1-6	.	TGTGCCAGCAGTCGACAGTCGGGTTATAATTCACCCCTCCACTTT	CASSRQSGYNSPLHF
TRBV9	.	TRBJ1-3	TRBD1	TGTGCCAGCAGCGCCCGACAGGGCTCGGGAAACACCATATATTTT	CASSARQGSGNTIYF
TRBV4-1	.	TRBJ1-3	TRBD1	TGCGCCAGCAGCCAAGACTCGACAGGGCCCGGCTCTGGAAACACCATATATTTT	CASSQDSTGPGSGNTIYF
TRBV10-1	few	TRBJ1-3	.	TGCGCCAGCAGTGTCTATCCAGGTGGAAACACCATATATTTT	CASSVYPGGNTIYF
TRBV5-6	.	TRBJ2-3	.	TGTGCCAGCAGCTTGGGGCGGAGGGATACGCAGTATTTT	CASSLGRRDTQYF
TRBV6-5	once	TRBJ1-6	TRBD1	TGTGCCAGCAGTTACGGGGGACAGTATAATTCACCCCTCCACTTT	CASSYGGQYNSPLHF
TRBV5-6	.	TRBJ1-5	.	TGTGCCAGCAGCTTGGCCGGGGGTAGCAATCAGCCCCAGCATTTT	CASSLAGGSNQPQHF
TRBV7-9	.	TRBJ2-5	TRBD1	TGTGCCAGCAGCTTTCCGACAGGGGGCGACGAGACCCAGTACTTC	CASSFPTGGDETQYF
TRBV5-1	.	TRBJ2-7	.	TGCGCCAGCAGCTTGCCCCCGGCAGGGGAGTCCGAGCAGTACTTC	CASSLPPAGESEQYF
TRBV12-5	.	TRBJ1-1	.	TGTGCTAGTGGGGGTTGGGGGGACCCGAACACTGAAGCTTTCTTT	CASGGWGDPNTEAFF
TRBV4-1	.	TRBJ1-4	.	TGCGTCAGCAGCCAAGAAGATTCGGGGGGGAGGGAAAAACTGTTTTTT	CVSSQEDSGGREKLFF
TRBV7-2	.	TRBJ1-3	TRBD1	TGTGCCAGCAGCCCCGGGACAGACACTGGAAACACCATATATTTT	CASSPGTDTGNTIYF
TRBV5-1	.	TRBJ1-5	TRBD1	TGCGCCAGCAGCTCGGGACAGGACAATCAGCCCCAGCATTTT	CASSSGQDNQPQHF
TRBV19	.	TRBJ1-2	TRBD1	TGTGCCAGTAGTGCCGGACAGGGACGTAGCGGCTACACCTTC	CASSAGQGRSGYTF
TRBV7-3	.	TRBJ2-5	.	TGTGCCAACAGCTTAGGTTCAGGTCGTGGAGAGACCCAGTACTTC	CANSLGSGRGETQYF
TRBV7-9	.	TRBJ1-1	.	TGTGCCAGCAGCTATCAAGGGGCGGTCACTGAAGCTTTCTTT	CASSYQGAVTEAFF
TRBV19	.	TRBJ1-1	.	TGTGCCAGTAGCTTGTATAATGAAGCTTTCTTT	CASSLYNEAFF
TRBV9	.	TRBJ1-6	.	TGTGCCAGCAGCGTAAGAGGGTCGGATTCACCCCTCCACTTT	CASSVRGSDSPLHF
TRBV9	.	TRBJ2-2	.	TGTGCCAGCAGCCCAGGGCCCGGGGAGCTGTTTTTT	CASSPGPGELFF
TRBV6-1	.	TRBJ2-1	.	TGTGCCAGCAGTGAAATGTCGACAGGATTCTCGGGGGGACTTTACAATGAGCAGTTCTTC	CASSEMSTGFSGGLYNEQFF
TRBV6-4	.	TRBJ1-4	.	TGTGCCAGCAGTGAGGGCCGTAATGAAAAACTGTTTTTT	CASSEGRNEKLFF
TRBV7-2	once	TRBJ2-7	.	TGTGCCAGCAGCTTAAGGAGGTCAGGTGCCTACGAGCAGTACTTC	CASSLRRSGAYEQYF
TRBV27	.	TRBJ1-2	TRBD1	TGTGCCAGCAGTCCGGGACAGGGGGCAAGTGGCTACACCTTC	CASSPGQGASGYTF
TRBV15	.	TRBJ1-4	.	TGTGCCACCAGCAGAGATAGAGGAATAACAACTAATGAAAAACTGTTTTTT	CATSRDRGITTNEKLFF
TRBV6-5	few	TRBJ2-7	TRBD1	TGTGCCACAGGGACAGCCTACGAGCAGTACTTC	CATGTAYEQYF
TRBV6-6	.	TRBJ2-7	.	TGTGCCAGCAGTTACGTGGGGCGGGATTACGAGCAGTACTTC	CASSYVGRDYEQYF
TRBV7-3	once	TRBJ2-5	.	TGTGCCAGCAGCTTCGGGATGTTAGAGACCCAGTACTTC	CASSFGMLETQYF
TRBV5-4	.	TRBJ1-3	.	TGTGCCAGCAGCGACCGGGGGGGGCCCTCTGGAAACACCATATATTTT	CASSDRGGPSGNTIYF
TRBV6-5	.	TRBJ1-5	.	TGTGCCAGCAGTACGACGTTAGGGGCCCGCCAGCATTTT	CASSTTLGARQHF
TRBV19	.	TRBJ1-6	.	TGTGCCAGTAACAAGGGAGGAGCAGCTAATTCACCCCTCCACTTT	CASNKGGAANSPLHF
TRBV20-1	.	TRBJ2-5	.	TGCAGTGCTTCCGGGGAGACCCAGTACTTC	CSASGETQYF
TRBV5-8	.	TRBJ2-2	.	TGTGCCAGCAGGGCACCTCAGGGGTTCCCCGGGGAGCTGTTTTTT	CASRAPQGFPGELFF
TRBV5-1	.	TRBJ2-5	.	TGCGCCAGCAGCTTGGCAGGGGCCCAAGAGACCCAGTACTTC	CASSLAGAQETQYF
TRBV7-2	.	TRBJ2-3	TRBD2	TGTGCCAGCAGCTCAAAGCGGGGGGAAGATACGCAGTATTTT	CASSSKRGEDTQYF
TRBV10-3	.	TRBJ2-3	TRBD2	TGTGCCATCAGTGGGACTAGCGCCCGGAGGCCAGATACGCAGTATTTT	CAISGTSARRPDTQYF
TRBV6-5	once	TRBJ1-3	.	TGTGCCAGCAGCTACGCAGCGGGCGGAAACACCATATATTTT	CASSYAAGGNTIYF
TRBV6-5	.	TRBJ2-5	.	TGTGCCAGCAGTCCTCCGGGACACCCACGGGAGACCCAGTACTTC	CASSPPGHPRETQYF
TRBV4-2	.	TRBJ2-1	TRBD1	TGTGCCAGCAGCCGAACCGGGACAGGGGCCCTCAATGAGCAGTTCTTC	CASSRTGTGALNEQFF
TRBV28	.	TRBJ1-6	.	TGTGCCAGCAGCCTGAACAGGCGGCGGGGCTATAATTCACCCCTCCACTTT	CASSLNRRRGYNSPLHF
TRBV15	.	TRBJ1-1	.	TGTGCCACCAGCAGAGCCTGGAACACTGAAGCTTTCTTT	CATSRAWNTEAFF
TRBV15	.	TRBJ1-2	.	TGTGCCACCAGCAGAACACAGGGAAACTATGGCTACACCTTC	CATSRTQGNYGYTF
TRBV19	.	TRBJ1-5	TRBD1	TGTGCCAGTAGTATGCCTCGGACAGGGGACAATCAGCCCCAGCATTTT	CASSMPRTGDNQPQHF
TRBV4-3	.	TRBJ2-5	TRBD2	TGCGCCAGCAGCCAATATGGGACTAGCGGGGCCCAAGAGACCCAGTACTTC	CASSQYGTSGAQETQYF
TRBV2	.	TRBJ1-1	.	TGTGCCGGCGCTTACGCTAGGGGGACTGAAGCTTTCTTT	CAGAYARGTEAFF
TRBV28	.	TRBJ2-3	TRBD1	TGTGCCAGCAGCCTAGGGACAGGACGCACAGATACGCAGTATTTT	CASSLGTGRTDTQYF
TRBV6-5	.	TRBJ2-4	TRBD1	TGTGCCAGCAGTTACTCGGGGGACAGGGGGGACATTCAGTACTTC	CASSYSGDRGDIQYF
TRBV5-1	.	TRBJ1-1	.	TGCGCCAGCAGCTACAGATTCATGAACACTGAAGCTTTCTTT	CASSYRFMNTEAFF